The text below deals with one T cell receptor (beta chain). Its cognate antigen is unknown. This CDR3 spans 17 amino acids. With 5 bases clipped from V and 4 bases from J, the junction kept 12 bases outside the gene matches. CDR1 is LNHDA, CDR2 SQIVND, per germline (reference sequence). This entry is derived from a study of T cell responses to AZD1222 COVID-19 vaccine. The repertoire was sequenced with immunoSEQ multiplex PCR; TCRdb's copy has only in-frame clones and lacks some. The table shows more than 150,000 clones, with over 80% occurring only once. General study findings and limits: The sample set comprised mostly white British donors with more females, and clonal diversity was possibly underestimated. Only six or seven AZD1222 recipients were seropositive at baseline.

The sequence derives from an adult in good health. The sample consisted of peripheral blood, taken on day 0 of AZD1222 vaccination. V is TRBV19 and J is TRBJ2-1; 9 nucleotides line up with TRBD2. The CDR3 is CASSAAGGRLLYNEQFF. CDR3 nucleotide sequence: TGTGCCAGTAGTGCGGCGGGGGGGCGATTACTATACAATGAGCAGTTCTTC. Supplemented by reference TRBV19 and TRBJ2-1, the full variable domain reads DGGITQSPKYLFRKEGQNVTLSCEQNLNHDAMYWYRQDPGQGLRLIYYSQIVNDFQKGDIAEGYSVSREKKESFPLTVTSAQKNPTAFYLCASSAAGGRLLYNEQFFGPGTRLTVL.